The sample holds a few counts of the clone carrying this T cell receptor beta chain. The data stem from a study of blood T cell repertoires in COVID-19. The wider study: Samples representing acute and convalescent COVID-19 were sourced from the United States, Italy and Spain. Sample material is recorded as cDNA or gDNA derived from T cells, B-cell-depleted T cells, or PBMCs.

This CDR3 region has 16 residues. In the original workflow: Amplification with reference gene primers provided the estimates of nucleated cell counts. TCRdb keeps only in-frame clones here, not all; method: immunoSEQ multiplex PCR. The DNA gave D and trimming, while V, J and clone size come from that table. The repertoire has around 87,000 clones, 85% to 90% of them found once; the top ten carry about 1.6%. Material for sequencing was peripheral blood. The source of this sequence is a human donor with active COVID-19. The donor label of this sample is uncertain. The chain couples TRBV21-1 to TRBJ1-5. TRBV21-1 is a recognized pseudogene. CDR3: CATKTREGYPREPQHF. In DNA, the CDR3 is TGTGCCACCAAGACCCGGGAGGGGTATCCTAGAGAGCCCCAGCATTTT.